This T cell receptor beta chain originates from a study of early T cells in non-severe SARS-CoV-2 infection. The CDR3 sequence is 12 residues long. The germline V and J ends were trimmed by 5 bases and 4 bases, with 8 bases remaining between them. CDR1 SEHNR and CDR2 FQNEAQ come from the germline V gene (reference sequence). This clonotype was seen a few times. TCRdb reanalysed the 5' RACE reads using MiXCR and keeps one entry per CDR3 protein. Of around 60,000 distinct CDR3 sequences in the sample, roughly 21% were seen once. The rearrangement links TRBV7-9 to TRBJ1-1, with D uncertain. Here the sequenced sample was whole blood, taken at baseline. This clonotype originated in an adult who was a healthcare worker with PCR-confirmed SARS-CoV-2 infection or an uninfected control (not recorded which). The CDR3 region has the DNA TGTGCCAGCAGCCCAGCGGTCACTGAAGCTTTCTTT. It specifies CASSPAVTEAFF.